The 14 T cell receptor beta chains presented below share a single source sample, sequenced in a study of blood T cell repertoires in COVID-19. Clones were read by immunoSEQ multiplex PCR, and TCRdb kept only the in-frame ones, dropping some. Among around 68,000 clones, 75% to 90% were seen once, and the ten largest hold 2.5% to 3%. Sample: peripheral blood. The receptors were gathered from a man aged 50-59 years with acute or convalescent COVID-19.

This chain links TRBV4-1 with TRBJ1-5, with 8 bases lining up with TRBD1. Per the germline V gene, CDR1 is MGHRA and CDR2 is YSYEKL. The V segment lost 1 base and the J segment 6 bases; nucleotides outside the gene matches: 8. The CDR3 contains 16 residues. CDR3 DNA: TGCGCCAGCAGCCAAGTTTCCGGACAGGGTGGTCAGCCCCAGCATTTT. Translating gives CASSQVSGQGGQPQHF.

The V and J genes are TRBV18 and TRBJ2-5; D uncertain. The germline gives CDR1 KGHSH, CDR2 LQKENI. This CDR3 spans 11 amino acids. The V end was cut by 6 bases, the J end by 5 bases, with 7 bases between. CDR3 amino acids: CASSGQETQYF. The DNA of the CDR3 is TGTGCCAGCTCTGGCCAGGAGACCCAGTACTTC.

The chain joins TRBV2 to TRBJ2-7; TRBD1 matches 10 bases. The germline V gene encodes CDR1 SNHLY and CDR2 FYNNEI. With V trimmed by 2 bases and J by 6 bases, 7 bases remained unmatched. The CDR3 has 15 amino acids. CDR3 DNA: TGTGCCAGCAGTGAACAGGGACAGGGGCCCTCCGAGCAGTACTTC. Its protein is CASSEQGQGPSEQYF.

The chain carries TRBV24-1 and TRBJ2-5; 7 bases line up with TRBD1. This CDR3 contains 13 residues. Trimming cost V 7 bases and J 4 bases; bases outside gene matches: 5. In germline, CDR1 is KGHDR, CDR2 SFDVKD. The CDR3 DNA reads TGTGCCACCAGACTTACAGGGGTAGAGACCCAGTACTTC. Translated, it gives CATRLTGVETQYF.

The rearrangement links TRBV30 to TRBJ1-2; D unclear. The germline V gene encodes CDR1 GTSNPN and CDR2 SVGIG (reference sequence). V shed 3 bases and J shed 4 bases, with 12 bases lying between them. The CDR3 length is 13 residues. The CDR3 sequence is CAWRGETGYGYTF. CDR3 DNA: TGTGCCTGGAGAGGAGAAACGGGCTATGGCTACACCTTC.

The chain is built from TRBV5-1 and TRBJ1-1; a possible D gene is TRBD1 (5 bases). V lost 4 bases and J 6 bases, leaving 13 bases between the germline ends. CDR1 and CDR2 from the germline V gene are SGHRS and YFSETQ. There are 13 residues in the CDR3. The CDR3, as DNA: TGCGCCAGCAGCCTGGAGGGGTTCCCTGAAGCTTTCTTT. Its translation is CASSLEGFPEAFF.

This clone was observed a few times. The chain links TRBV29-1 to TRBJ2-1, with 14 positions matching TRBD2. The CDR3 totals 14 residues. Germline V gene sequence: CDR1 SQVTM, CDR2 ANQGSEA. The V segment lost 4 bases and the J segment 7 bases; nucleotides outside the gene matches: 3. The CDR3 DNA sequence: TGCAGCGTTGGAGGGACTAGCGGGAGTAATGAGCAGTTCTTC. It specifies CSVGGTSGSNEQFF.

The chain is built from TRBV19 and TRBJ2-1; D is uncertain. The CDR3 runs to 14 residues. Germline V lookup: CDR1 LNHDA, CDR2 SQIVND (reference sequence). V was cut by 4 bases and J by 3 bases, with 10 bases left in between. The CDR3 loop is CASSKVSSYNEQFF. In DNA, the CDR3 is TGTGCCAGTAGTAAGGTTAGCAGCTACAATGAGCAGTTCTTC.

The count of this clone is one. V is TRBV2 and J is TRBJ1-2, with D possibly TRBD1 on 6 matching bases. The CDR3 is made up of 15 amino acids. Germline loops: CDR1 SNHLY, CDR2 FYNNEI. V lost 5 bases and J lost 4, with 17 bases in between. The CDR3, as DNA: TGTGCCAGCAGTCCCTCACTACAGGGTACCTATGGCTACACCTTC. It encodes CASSPSLQGTYGYTF.

This chain links TRBV28 with TRBJ1-5, with 9 bases lining up with TRBD1. The junction had 10 bases not matched to a gene; V was cut back by 7 bases and J by 3 bases. From germline, CDR1 is MDHEN and CDR2 SYDVKM. The CDR3 is 16 residues long. CDR3 nucleotides: TGTGCCAGCATCCCAGGACAGGGGATCATCAATCAGCCCCAGCATTTT. It is translated as CASIPGQGIINQPQHF. The variable domain in full, with the rest retrieved from reference TRBV28 and TRBJ1-5, is DVKVTQSSRYLVKRTGEKVFLECVQDMDHENMFWYRQDPGLGLRLIYFSYDVKMKEKGDIPEGYSVSREKKERFSLILESASTNQTSMYLCASIPGQGIINQPQHFGDGTRLSIL.

The gene calls are TRBV18 and TRBJ1-5; 10 nucleotides align to TRBD1. The CDR3 totals 16 residues. Germline V gene lookup returns CDR1 KGHSH and CDR2 LQKENI. The V segment lost 3 bases and the J segment 6 bases; nucleotides outside the gene matches: 8. This CDR3 reads CASSPRPGTGVQPQHF. The CDR3 DNA reads TGTGCCAGCTCACCCAGGCCCGGGACAGGGGTTCAGCCCCAGCATTTT.

The chain combines TRBV7-2 with TRBJ1-6, with D maybe TRBD1 (5 bases). Germline V CDR1 and CDR2: SGHTA, FQGNSA. This CDR3 is 16 amino acids long. Trimming took 6 bases from V and 7 from J, leaving 19 bases between them. The CDR3 reads CASRYSWGSTNSPLHF. The CDR3 DNA reads TGTGCCAGCAGATATTCGTGGGGCTCTACCAATTCACCCCTCCACTTT.

The chain links TRBV19 to TRBJ2-5; perhaps TRBD2 as D (6 bases). Per germline, CDR1 LNHDA and CDR2 SQIVND (reference sequence). The CDR3 is 13 residues long. The ends were cut back, 1 base at V and 7 bases at J, with 10 bases in the middle. For the CDR3, the DNA is TGTGCCAGTAGTATAGGGGGGGTGACGACCCAGTACTTC. As protein: CASSIGGVTTQYF.

This clone was seen only a few times. This chain joins TRBV7-2 and TRBJ2-1; TRBD2 matches 15 bases. Germline assignment: CDR1 SGHTA and CDR2 FQGNSA. The CDR3 has 18 amino acids. The trim removed 1 base at V and 3 bases at J, leaving 4 bases unmatched. CDR3 residues: CASSLEGTSGRFYNEQFF. DNA for the CDR3: TGTGCCAGCAGCTTAGAAGGGACTAGCGGGAGGTTCTACAATGAGCAGTTCTTC.